These 2 T cell receptor beta chains were all obtained from the same sample, sequenced in a study of shared clonotypes between healthy human individuals. Libraries were prepared by immunoSEQ multiplex PCR; TCRdb keeps only in-frame clonotypes and omits some of them. This table holds about 480,000 clones, roughly 79% found once. The sample consisted of PBMCs. These receptor sequences come from a woman aged 40 to 49 in good health. Some clones in this sample may be carry-over from other donors' samples.

V is TRBV30 and J is TRBJ1-1, with unresolved D. V was pared by 3 bases and J by 6 bases, with 11 bases between. The CDR3 spans 12 residues. Germline V gene sequence: CDR1 GTSNPN, CDR2 SVGIG (reference sequence). The CDR3 region is CAWSPGGAEAFF. The CDR3 coding sequence is TGTGCCTGGAGCCCCGGAGGCGCTGAAGCTTTCTTT.

J is TRBJ2-1 and V is TRBV5-4, with TRBD2 matching over 12 bases. Germline V gene sequence: CDR1 SGHNT, CDR2 YYREEE (reference sequence). This CDR3 has 18 residues. The ends lost 4 bases at V and 0 bases at J; junction bases unmatched: 8. CDR3 sequence: CASSRGLAGQSSYNEQFF. CDR3 nucleotides: TGTGCCAGCAGCAGGGGACTAGCGGGCCAAAGCTCCTACAATGAGCAGTTCTTC.